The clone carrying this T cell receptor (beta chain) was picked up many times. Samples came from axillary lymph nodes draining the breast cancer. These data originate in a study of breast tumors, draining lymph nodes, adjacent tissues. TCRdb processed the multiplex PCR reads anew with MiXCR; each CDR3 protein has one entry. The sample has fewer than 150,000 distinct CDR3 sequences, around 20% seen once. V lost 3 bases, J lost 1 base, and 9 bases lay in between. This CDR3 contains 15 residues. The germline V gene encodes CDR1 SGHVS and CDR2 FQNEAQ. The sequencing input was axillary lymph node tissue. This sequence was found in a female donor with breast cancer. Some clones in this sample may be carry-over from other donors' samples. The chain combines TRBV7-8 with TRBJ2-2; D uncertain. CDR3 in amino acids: CASSFVAGNTGELFF. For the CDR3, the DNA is TGTGCCAGCAGCTTCGTCGCAGGGAACACCGGGGAGCTGTTTTTT.